The source of this T cell receptor beta chain is a study of shared clonotypes between healthy human individuals. Notes on the study in general: A reduction in generation probabilities was seen for non-shared clonotypes relative to those shared by all four donors.

Germline-derived CDR1 and CDR2 are SNHLY and FYNNEI. This CDR3 has 14 residues. Between the trimmed V and J ends, which lost 5 bases and 2 bases, there was a span of 10 bases. Of note for this clone: Antigen specificity is unknown.

Each cell subset's genomic DNA was divided evenly among several immunoSEQ plates. Sequenced by immunoSEQ multiplex PCR; TCRdb stores in-frame clones only, minus some. The data hold over a million clones, with roughly 96% observed a single time. The sequenced sample was naive CD4+ T cells sorted from blood. The subset: CD45RA+ positively selected. The rearrangement uses TRBV2 and TRBJ1-5; maybe TRBD1 (6 bases). The clonotype originates from a man between 25 and 39 years old in good health. The CDR3 DNA reads TGTGCCAGCAGTCTCAGGGGTCGCAATCAGCCCCAGCATTTT. Its translation is CASSLRGRNQPQHF.